This TCR beta chain was captured in a study of blood T cell repertoires in COVID-19. At the level of the study: COVID-19 samples from acute and convalescent phases originated in the United States, Italy and Spain. The analysed material was cDNA or gDNA that came from T cells, B-cell-depleted T cells, or PBMCs.

Categorization into cohorts depended on clinical history that participants reported. Profiled with immunoSEQ multiplex PCR; TCRdb holds only in-frame clones, not every one. The table has a few hundred thousand clones, roughly 85% seen once. Trimming left V 0 bases short and J 2 bases short, with 7 bases between. Germline values: CDR1 LNHNV, CDR2 YYDKDF (reference sequence). The CDR3 is 15 amino acids. The specimen was PBMCs or T cells enriched from blood (not recorded which). V gene TRBV15 combines with J gene TRBJ2-2; weak D call: TRBD2 (5 bases). The clonotype comes from a woman between 45 and 60 years old who had been exposed to COVID-19. CDR3 DNA sequence: TGTGCCACCAGCAGAGATCGGACTAACACCGGGGAGCTGTTTTTT. It translates to CATSRDRTNTGELFF. Based on the CDR3 plus reference TRBV15 and TRBJ2-2, the full variable domain is DAMVIQNPRYQVTQFGKPVTLSCSQTLNHNVMYWYQQKSSQAPKLLFHYYDKDFNNEADTPDNFQSRRPNTSFCFLDIRSPGLGDTAMYLCATSRDRTNTGELFFGEGSRLTVL.